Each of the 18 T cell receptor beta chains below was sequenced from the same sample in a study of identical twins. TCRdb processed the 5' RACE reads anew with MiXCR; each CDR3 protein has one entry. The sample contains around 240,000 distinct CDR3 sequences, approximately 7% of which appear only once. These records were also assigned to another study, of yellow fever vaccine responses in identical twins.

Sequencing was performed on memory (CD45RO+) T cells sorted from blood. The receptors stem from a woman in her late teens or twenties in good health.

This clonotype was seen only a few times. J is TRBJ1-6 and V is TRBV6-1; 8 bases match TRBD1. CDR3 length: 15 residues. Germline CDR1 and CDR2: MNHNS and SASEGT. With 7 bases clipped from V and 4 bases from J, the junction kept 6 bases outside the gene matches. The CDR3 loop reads CASNVDRDYNSPLHF. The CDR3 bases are TGTGCCAGCAACGTGGACAGGGATTATAATTCACCCCTCCACTTT.

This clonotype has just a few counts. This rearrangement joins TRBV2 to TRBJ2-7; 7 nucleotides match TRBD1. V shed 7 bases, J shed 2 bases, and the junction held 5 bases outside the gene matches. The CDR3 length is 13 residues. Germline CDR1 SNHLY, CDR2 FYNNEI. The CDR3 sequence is CASTGQVPYEQYF. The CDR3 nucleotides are TGTGCCAGCACCGGACAGGTCCCCTACGAGCAGTACTTC. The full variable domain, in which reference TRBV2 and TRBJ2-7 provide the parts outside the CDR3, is EPEVTQTPSHQVTQMGQEVILRCVPISNHLYFYWYRQILGQKVEFLVSFYNNEISEKSEIFDDQFSVERPDGSNFTLKIRSTKLEDSAMYFCASTGQVPYEQYFGPGTRLTVT.

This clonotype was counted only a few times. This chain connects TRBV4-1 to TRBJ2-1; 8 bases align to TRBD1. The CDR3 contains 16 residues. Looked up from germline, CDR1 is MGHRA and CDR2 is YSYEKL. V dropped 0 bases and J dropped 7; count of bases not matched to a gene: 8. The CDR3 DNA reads TGCGCCAGCAGCCAAGATCCGGCAGGGGGCCGGAATGAGCAGTTCTTC. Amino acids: CASSQDPAGGRNEQFF.

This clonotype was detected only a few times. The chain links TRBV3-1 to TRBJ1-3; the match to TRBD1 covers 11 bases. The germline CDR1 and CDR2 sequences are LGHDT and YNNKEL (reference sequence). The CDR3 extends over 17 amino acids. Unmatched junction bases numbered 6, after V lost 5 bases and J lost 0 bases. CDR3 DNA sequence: TGTGCCAGCAGCTCCCGGGACAGGGGGGGCTCTGGAAACACCATATATTTT. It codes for CASSSRDRGGSGNTIYF.

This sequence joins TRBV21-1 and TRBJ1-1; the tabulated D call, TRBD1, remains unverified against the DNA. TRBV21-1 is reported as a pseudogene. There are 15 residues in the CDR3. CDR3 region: CASSTRDRGTVEAFF. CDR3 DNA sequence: TGTGCCAGCAGCACCCGGGACAGGGGGACGGTTGAAGCTTTCTTT.

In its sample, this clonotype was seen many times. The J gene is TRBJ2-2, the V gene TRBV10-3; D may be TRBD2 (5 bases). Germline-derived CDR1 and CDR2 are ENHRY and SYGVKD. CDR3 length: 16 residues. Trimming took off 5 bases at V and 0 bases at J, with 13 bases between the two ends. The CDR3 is CAISPRGASNTGELFF. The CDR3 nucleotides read TGTGCCATCAGTCCCCGGGGAGCGTCGAACACCGGGGAGCTGTTTTTT.

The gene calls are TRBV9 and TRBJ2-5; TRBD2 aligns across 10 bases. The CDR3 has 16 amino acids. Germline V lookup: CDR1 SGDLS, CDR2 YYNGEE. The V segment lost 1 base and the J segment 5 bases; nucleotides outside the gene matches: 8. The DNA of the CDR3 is TGTGCCAGCAGCGTATCTAGCGGGAGAGCAGGGGAGACCCAGTACTTC. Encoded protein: CASSVSSGRAGETQYF.

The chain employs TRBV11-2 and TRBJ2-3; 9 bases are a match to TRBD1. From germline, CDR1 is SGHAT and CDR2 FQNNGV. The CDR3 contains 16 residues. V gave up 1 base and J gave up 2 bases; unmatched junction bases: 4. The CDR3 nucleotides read TGTGCCAGCAGCTTAGGCCGGGACAGGGTCACAGATACGCAGTATTTT. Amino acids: CASSLGRDRVTDTQYF.

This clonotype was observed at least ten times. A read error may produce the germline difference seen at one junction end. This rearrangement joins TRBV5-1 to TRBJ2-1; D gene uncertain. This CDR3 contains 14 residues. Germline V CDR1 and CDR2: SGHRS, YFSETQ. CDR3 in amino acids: CASSLESSYNEQFF. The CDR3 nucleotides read TGTGCCAGCAGCTTGGAAAGCTCCTACAATGAGCAGTTCTTC. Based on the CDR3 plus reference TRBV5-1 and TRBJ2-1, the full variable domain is KAGVTQTPRYLIKTRGQQVTLSCSPISGHRSVSWYQQTPGQGLQFLFEYFSETQRNKGNFPGRFSGRQFSNSRSEMNVSTLELGDSALYLCASSLESSYNEQFFGPGTRLTVL.

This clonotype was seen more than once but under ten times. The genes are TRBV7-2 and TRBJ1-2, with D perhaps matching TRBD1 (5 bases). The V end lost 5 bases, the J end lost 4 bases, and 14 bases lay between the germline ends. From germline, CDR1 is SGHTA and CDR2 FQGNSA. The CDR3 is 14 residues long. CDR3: CASSPLGGFYGYTF. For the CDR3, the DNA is TGTGCCAGCAGCCCGCTTGGGGGATTCTATGGCTACACCTTC.

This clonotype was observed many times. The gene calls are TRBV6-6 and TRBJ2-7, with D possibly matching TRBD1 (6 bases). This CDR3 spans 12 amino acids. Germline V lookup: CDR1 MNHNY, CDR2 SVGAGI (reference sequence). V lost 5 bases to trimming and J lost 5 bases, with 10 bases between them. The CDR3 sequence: CASSDRQDEQYV. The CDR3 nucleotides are TGTGCCAGCAGTGACAGACAGGACGAGCAGTACGTC.

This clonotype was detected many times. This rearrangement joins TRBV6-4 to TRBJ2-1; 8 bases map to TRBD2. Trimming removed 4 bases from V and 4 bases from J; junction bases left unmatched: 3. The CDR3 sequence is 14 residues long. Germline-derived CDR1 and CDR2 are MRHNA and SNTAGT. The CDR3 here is CASSVSGEYNEQFF. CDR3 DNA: TGTGCCAGCAGTGTTAGCGGGGAGTACAATGAGCAGTTCTTC.

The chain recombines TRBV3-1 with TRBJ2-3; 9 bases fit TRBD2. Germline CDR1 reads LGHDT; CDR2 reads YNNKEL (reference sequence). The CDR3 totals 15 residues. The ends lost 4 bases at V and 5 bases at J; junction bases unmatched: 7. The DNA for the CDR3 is TGTGCCAGCAGCCCGGAGGGACTAGCTGTAGATACGCAGTATTTT. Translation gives CASSPEGLAVDTQYF.

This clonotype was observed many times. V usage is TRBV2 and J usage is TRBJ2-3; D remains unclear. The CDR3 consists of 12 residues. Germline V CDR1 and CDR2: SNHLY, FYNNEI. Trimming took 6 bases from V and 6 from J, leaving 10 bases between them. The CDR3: CASSIPNDTQYF. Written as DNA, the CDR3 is TGTGCCAGCAGCATACCCAACGATACGCAGTATTTT.

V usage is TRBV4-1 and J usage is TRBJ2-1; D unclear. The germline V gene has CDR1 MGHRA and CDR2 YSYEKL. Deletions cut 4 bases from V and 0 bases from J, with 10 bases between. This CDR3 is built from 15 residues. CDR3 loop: CASSRQESSYNEQFF. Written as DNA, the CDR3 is TGCGCCAGCAGCCGCCAGGAGAGCTCCTACAATGAGCAGTTCTTC.

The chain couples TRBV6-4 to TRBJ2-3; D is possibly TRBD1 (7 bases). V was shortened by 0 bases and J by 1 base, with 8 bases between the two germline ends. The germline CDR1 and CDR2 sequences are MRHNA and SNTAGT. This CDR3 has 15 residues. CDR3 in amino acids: CASSDSRGGTDTQYF. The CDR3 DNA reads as TGTGCCAGCAGTGACTCCAGGGGGGGCACAGATACGCAGTATTTT.

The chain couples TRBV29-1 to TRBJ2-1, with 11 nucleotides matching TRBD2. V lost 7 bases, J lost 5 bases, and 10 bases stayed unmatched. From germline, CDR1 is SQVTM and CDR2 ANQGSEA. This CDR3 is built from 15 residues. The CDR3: CSGHAGTSGHNEQFF. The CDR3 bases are TGCAGCGGCCACGCCGGGACTAGCGGCCACAATGAGCAGTTCTTC.

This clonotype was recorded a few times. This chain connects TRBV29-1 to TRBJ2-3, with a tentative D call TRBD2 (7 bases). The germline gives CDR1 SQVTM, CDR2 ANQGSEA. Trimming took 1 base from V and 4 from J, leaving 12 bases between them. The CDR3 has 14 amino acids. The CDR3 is CSVEGRGAPDTQYF. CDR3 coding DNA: TGCAGCGTTGAAGGTCGGGGGGCTCCAGATACGCAGTATTTT.